What follows are 20 T cell receptor beta chains derived from one specimen sequenced in a study of regulatory T cells in long-lasting Graves disease. Investigators prepared the TCR beta libraries by applying iRepertoire HTBI primers and Arm-PCR of CDR3 regions. TCRdb fed the multiplex PCR reads into MiXCR, producing one record per CDR3 protein. The top ten hold approximately 15% of the sample, which has 400,000 to 500,000 distinct CDR3 sequences, about 15% seen once. Time point indicated: newly diagnosed GD, antithyroid drugs for less than 3 months. TCR sequences were obtained from RNA taken from PBMCs. These records were also assigned to another study, of T cells in Graves' hyperthyroidism and ophthalmopathy.

This material consisted of peripheral blood mononuclear cells (PBMCs), taken at new diagnosis, from a patient treated with antithyroid drugs. The receptor source for this set is a woman aged 45 to 65 with Graves disease.

This chain links TRBV10-3 with TRBJ2-3; 8 bases match TRBD2. This CDR3 spans 13 amino acids. The trim removed 6 bases at V and 9 bases at J, leaving 8 bases unmatched. Germline V gives CDR1 ENHRY, CDR2 SYGVKD. Written as DNA, the CDR3 is TGTGCCATCAGCCCTAGCGGGTTGTACACGCAGTATTTT. It specifies CAISPSGLYTQYF.

The sample holds many counts of this clonotype. The CDR3 protein is CASSPRGSYGYTF. The CDR3 DNA reads TGTGCCAGCAGTCCCAGGGGCAGCTATGGCTACACCTTC. The J gene is TRBJ1-2, the V gene TRBV12-3 or TRBV12-4, with D possibly being TRBD1 (6 bases). With 5 bases removed from V and 4 bases from J, the gap between germline ends came to 11 bases. CDR3 length equals 13 residues.

This clonotype appeared many times. The CDR3 DNA reads TGTGCCACCAGTGCTCTCGGGACAGCGTTAGACGAGCAGTACTTC. As protein: CATSALGTALDEQYF. The rearrangement links TRBV24-1 to TRBJ2-7, with TRBD1 matching over 7 bases. Germline trimming cut 5 bases from V and 5 bases from J; bases unmatched to any gene: 11. CDR1 and CDR2 (germline): KGHDR, SFDVKD. The CDR3 is 15 amino acids.

This clonotype was seen ten or more times. CDR3 region: CASSTPRLQETQYF. The DNA for the CDR3 is TGTGCCAGTAGTACTCCCCGCCTCCAAGAGACCCAGTACTTC. This chain joins TRBV19 and TRBJ2-5; D not certain. The CDR3 runs 14 residues. Between the trimmed V and J ends, which lost 4 bases and 1 base, there was a span of 10 bases. CDR1 is LNHDA and CDR2 is SQIVND in the germline V gene (reference sequence).

This chain links TRBV9 with TRBJ2-7, with 9 bases aligning to TRBD2. Germline V gene lookup returns CDR1 SGDLS and CDR2 YYNGEE. The CDR3 is made up of 17 amino acids. V gave up 0 bases and J gave up 2 bases; unmatched junction bases: 9. This CDR3 reads CASSVGPSGRNPYEQYV. CDR3 DNA: TGTGCCAGCAGCGTAGGCCCCAGCGGGAGGAACCCCTACGAGCAGTACGTC.

This clonotype was seen at least ten times. The V call is TRBV28, the J call TRBJ1-1; TRBD1 is a possible D gene (6 bases). The germline gives CDR1 MDHEN, CDR2 SYDVKM. The CDR3 is 12 residues long. The V end lost 5 bases, the J end lost 6 bases, and 10 bases lay between the germline ends. The CDR3 DNA follows: TGTGCCAGCAGTCAACAGGGATCTGAAGCTTTCTTT. As protein: CASSQQGSEAFF.

This chain connects TRBV28 to TRBJ1-2; perhaps TRBD1 as D (6 bases). From germline, CDR1 is MDHEN and CDR2 SYDVKM. The CDR3 covers 14 residues. V shed 7 bases and J shed 0 bases, with 12 bases lying between them. CDR3 DNA: TGTGCCAGCAATATAGGGGGTCCTAACTATGGCTACACCTTC. Translating gives CASNIGGPNYGYTF.

In this sample, this clonotype turned up many times. The chain carries TRBV2 and TRBJ1-5; D perhaps matches TRBD1 (6 bases). Trimming took 3 bases from V and 4 from J, leaving 13 bases between them. Germline V gene lookup returns CDR1 SNHLY and CDR2 FYNNEI. The CDR3 totals 15 residues. In nucleotides, the CDR3 is TGTGCCAGCAGTGAGCCGGACAGCATAAATCAGCCCCAGCATTTT. Its translation is CASSEPDSINQPQHF.

This clonotype was detected only a few times. CDR3 sequence: CASSSTSGRLEVEQFF. For the CDR3, the DNA is TGCGCCAGCAGCTCAACTAGCGGGAGGCTTGAGGTTGAGCAGTTCTTC. J is TRBJ2-1 and V is TRBV5-1; 12 bases fit TRBD2. V was clipped by 3 bases and J by 9 bases; unmatched bases: 10. CDR3 length: 16 residues. Germline assignment: CDR1 SGHRS and CDR2 YFSETQ.

The chain is built from TRBV20-1 and TRBJ1-4; D may be TRBD1 (5 bases). CDR1 and CDR2 from the germline V gene are DFQATT and SNEGSKA (reference sequence). V lost 6 bases and J lost 1, with 15 bases in between. This CDR3 has 15 residues. CDR3 amino acids: CSAPGGVGTNEKLFF. CDR3 DNA sequence: TGCAGTGCCCCGGGGGGGGTAGGAACTAATGAAAAACTGTTTTTT.

This clonotype was seen ten or more times. The V call is TRBV7-9, the J call TRBJ2-3; 7 nucleotides align to TRBD2. Germline assignment: CDR1 SEHNR and CDR2 FQNEAQ (reference sequence). The CDR3 runs to 14 residues. V lost 6 bases to trimming and J lost 2 bases; unmatched junction nucleotides: 5. CDR3 sequence (DNA): TGTGCCAGCAGAACTAGCGTATCCACAGATACGCAGTATTTT. It encodes CASRTSVSTDTQYF.

This clonotype has ten or more counts. The chain is built from TRBV12-3 or TRBV12-4 and TRBJ2-1; possible D gene TRBD2, 6 bases. This CDR3 is built from 15 residues. Trimming stripped 5 bases from V and 0 bases from J, with 11 bases between. CDR3 in amino acids: CASSASGPSYNEQFF. The CDR3 DNA follows: TGTGCCAGCAGTGCGAGCGGGCCCTCCTACAATGAGCAGTTCTTC.

This clonotype was counted many times. This rearrangement joins TRBV13 to TRBJ2-7; D is undetermined. V was trimmed by 1 base and J by 2 bases, leaving 3 bases between them. Germline values: CDR1 PRHDT, CDR2 FYEKMQ (reference sequence). CDR3 length: 12 amino acids. Here the CDR3 reads CASSLAAYEQYF. CDR3 nucleotides: TGTGCCAGCAGCTTAGCCGCCTACGAGCAGTACTTC.

The chain combines TRBV3-1 with TRBJ1-4, with TRBD1 matching 7 bases. V was clipped by 4 bases and J by 8 bases; unmatched bases: 10. This CDR3 spans 15 amino acids. Germline values: CDR1 LGHDT, CDR2 YNNKEL (reference sequence). The CDR3 spells CASSLNRGIGEKLFF. In DNA form, the CDR3 reads TGTGCCAGCAGCCTAAACAGGGGAATAGGGGAAAAACTGTTTTTT.

This clonotype was detected many times. The chain employs TRBV6-1 and TRBJ2-1; TRBD2 agrees at 11 bases. This CDR3 has 15 residues. CDR1 MNHNS and CDR2 SASEGT come from the germline V gene. V shed 6 bases, J shed 8 bases, and the junction held 9 bases outside the gene matches. CDR3 loop: CASSLLAGVLYEQFF. As DNA, the CDR3 is TGTGCCAGCAGCCTACTAGCGGGAGTTTTATATGAGCAGTTCTTC.

The V and J genes are TRBV6-1 and TRBJ1-2; D is unclear. Trimming left V 7 bases short and J 6 bases short, with 21 bases between. The CDR3 has 15 residues. CDR1 MNHNS and CDR2 SASEGT come from the germline V gene. The CDR3 sequence is CASNFNPSAEDGYTF. CDR3 in DNA: TGTGCCAGCAACTTTAATCCTTCTGCCGAGGATGGCTACACCTTC.

This clonotype has at least ten counts. The V call is TRBV28, the J call TRBJ1-2, with D perhaps TRBD1 (6 bases). The CDR3 totals 14 residues. V was trimmed by 5 bases and J by 5 bases, leaving 15 bases between them. Germline loops: CDR1 MDHEN, CDR2 SYDVKM. CDR3 nucleotide sequence: TGTGCCAGCAGTATAAACAGGGTCCTATATGGCTACACCTTC. Translation: CASSINRVLYGYTF.

The J gene is TRBJ2-2, the V gene TRBV9; a possible D gene is TRBD1 (6 bases). Germline CDR1 reads SGDLS; CDR2 reads YYNGEE. This CDR3 comprises 15 residues. The V end was cut by 0 bases, the J end by 4 bases, with 10 bases between. DNA of the CDR3: TGTGCCAGCAGCGTAGAGGGGGAGCGCACCGGGGAGCTGTTTTTT. As protein: CASSVEGERTGELFF.

This clonotype has a handful of counts. The genes are TRBV7-6 and TRBJ2-7; D is possibly TRBD2 (7 bases). The germline V gene has CDR1 SGHVS and CDR2 FNYEAQ. This CDR3 region has 15 residues. The V and J ends lost 4 bases and 2 bases respectively, with 15 bases between them. In DNA, the CDR3 is TGTGCCAGCAGCTCGAGTCAGGGGAGGGCCTACGAGCAGTACTTC. This translates into CASSSSQGRAYEQYF.

Ten or more counts support this clonotype. The V gene is TRBV18, the J gene TRBJ2-3; TRBD2 matches 10 bases. CDR1 is KGHSH, CDR2 LQKENI, per germline. Unmatched junction bases numbered 9, after V lost 2 bases and J lost 4 bases. CDR3 length: 17 amino acids. The CDR3: CASSPATLAGVADTQYF. DNA of the CDR3: TGTGCCAGCTCACCAGCCACGCTAGCGGGAGTTGCAGATACGCAGTATTTT.